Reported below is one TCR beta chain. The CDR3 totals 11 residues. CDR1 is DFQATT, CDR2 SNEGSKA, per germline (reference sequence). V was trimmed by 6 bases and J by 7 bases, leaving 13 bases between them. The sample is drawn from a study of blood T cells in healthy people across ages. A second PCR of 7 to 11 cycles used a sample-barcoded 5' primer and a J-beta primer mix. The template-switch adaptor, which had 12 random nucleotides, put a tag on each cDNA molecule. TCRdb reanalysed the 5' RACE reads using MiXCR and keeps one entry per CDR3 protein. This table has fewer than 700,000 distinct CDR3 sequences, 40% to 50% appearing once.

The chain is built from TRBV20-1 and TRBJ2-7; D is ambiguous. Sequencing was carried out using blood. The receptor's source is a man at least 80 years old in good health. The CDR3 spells CSATDPMEQYF. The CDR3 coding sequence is TGCAGTGCAACCGACCCCATGGAGCAGTACTTC.